This T cell receptor beta chain was captured by sequencing in a study of technical replicates of blood from a handful of donors. Germline CDR1 MNHEY, CDR2 SMNVEV (reference sequence). With 6 bases clipped from V and 0 bases from J, the junction kept 8 bases outside the gene matches. This CDR3 has 15 residues. The assay was immunoSEQ multiplex PCR, and TCRdb's table has in-frame clones only and misses some. Of approximately 80,000 clones listed, about 98% are singletons. The chain combines TRBV27 with TRBJ2-7; 7 nucleotides agree with TRBD2. The TCR was taken from a human donor in good health. Sequenced material: T cells isolated from PBMCs. CDR3 residues: CASSLGGRVSYEQYF. Here the CDR3 DNA reads TGTGCCAGCAGCCTCGGTGGGAGGGTCTCCTACGAGCAGTACTTC.